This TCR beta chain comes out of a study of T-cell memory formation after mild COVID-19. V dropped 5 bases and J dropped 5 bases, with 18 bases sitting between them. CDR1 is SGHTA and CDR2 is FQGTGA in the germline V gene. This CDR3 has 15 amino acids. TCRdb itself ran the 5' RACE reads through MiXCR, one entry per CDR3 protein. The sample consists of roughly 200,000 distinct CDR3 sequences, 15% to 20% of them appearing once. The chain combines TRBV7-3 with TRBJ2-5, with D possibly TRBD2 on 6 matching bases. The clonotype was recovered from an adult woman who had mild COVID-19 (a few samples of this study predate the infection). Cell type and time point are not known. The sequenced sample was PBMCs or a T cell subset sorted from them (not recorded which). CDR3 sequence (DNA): TGTGCCAGCAGCCTAAACGGGGGAACGATGGAGACCCAGTACTTC. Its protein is CASSLNGGTMETQYF.